The 19 T cell receptor beta chains below come from one sample, sequenced in a study of T cell responses to AZD1222 COVID-19 vaccine. The assay was immunoSEQ multiplex PCR, and TCRdb's table has in-frame clones only and misses some. The sample holds around 140,000 clones; nearly 90% are singletons and the top ten take around 4.9%. The sample here was peripheral blood, taken on day 0 of AZD1222 vaccination. The receptors here all came from an adult in good health.

The V call is TRBV10-3, the J call TRBJ1-2; TRBD1 might be the D (5 bases). CDR1 is ENHRY and CDR2 is SYGVKD in the germline V gene. The CDR3 totals 12 residues. Between the trimmed V and J ends, which lost 8 bases and 4 bases, there was a span of 11 bases. The CDR3 sequence: CAIPGDGYGYTF. DNA for the CDR3: TGTGCCATCCCGGGGGACGGCTATGGCTACACCTTC.

The genes are TRBV10-3 and TRBJ1-1, with 7 bases fitting TRBD1. The V segment lost 10 bases and the J segment 4 bases; nucleotides outside the gene matches: 21. CDR1 is ENHRY and CDR2 is SYGVKD in the germline V gene. The CDR3 has 17 residues. The CDR3 bases are TGTGCCACCTCCGATTTAGCTAGGGGGCTTGGGAGCACTGAAGCTTTCTTT. Its translation: CATSDLARGLGSTEAFF.

V and J are TRBV4-3 and TRBJ1-2; D remains unclear. The CDR3 covers 13 residues. Germline V CDR1 and CDR2: LGHNA, YSLEER. V was shortened by 0 bases and J by 6 bases, with 8 bases between the two germline ends. DNA of the CDR3: TGCGCCAGCAGCCAAGATCGGCAGGATGGCTACACCTTC. This codes for CASSQDRQDGYTF.

On this clone: At the DNA level, this CDR3 is encoded by other sequences in the same sample as well. The CDR3 region has the DNA TGTGCCAGTAGTTCCTGGACAGGAGCTAACTATGGCTACACCTTC. It is translated as CASSSWTGANYGYTF. V and J are TRBV19 and TRBJ1-2; 7 bases are a match to TRBD1. This CDR3 spans 15 amino acids. The germline CDR1 and CDR2 sequences are LNHDA and SQIVND (reference sequence). After removal of 5 bases from V and 0 bases from J, the junction contained 6 bases not matched to a gene.

In DNA, the CDR3 is TGCGCCAGCAGCTCATCAACCAGGGGCAATGAGCAGTTCTTC. It specifies CASSSSTRGNEQFF. The V gene is TRBV5-1, the J gene TRBJ2-1; a weak D match, TRBD1 (6 bases). This CDR3 spans 14 amino acids. Germline values: CDR1 SGHRS, CDR2 YFSETQ. The ends were cut back, 3 bases at V and 6 bases at J, with 13 bases in the middle.

The CDR3 sequence is CASSHYAVGSIGQETQYF. CDR3 bases: TGTGCCAGCAGCCATTATGCCGTTGGGAGTATTGGCCAAGAGACCCAGTACTTC. This rearrangement joins TRBV7-2 to TRBJ2-5, with a weak D call TRBD2 (5 bases). Per germline, CDR1 SGHTA and CDR2 FQGNSA. This CDR3 spans 18 amino acids. The germline V and J ends were trimmed by 5 bases and 1 base, with 23 bases remaining between them.

This sequence joins TRBV7-2 and TRBJ2-7, with 10 bases fitting TRBD1. Unmatched junction bases numbered 5, after V lost 0 bases and J lost 6 bases. Per germline, CDR1 SGHTA and CDR2 FQGNSA. CDR3 size: 15 residues. CDR3 residues: CASSLAGGQGGEQYF. Written as DNA, the CDR3 is TGTGCCAGCAGCTTAGCGGGTGGACAGGGGGGCGAGCAGTACTTC. The full variable domain, in which reference TRBV7-2 and TRBJ2-7 provide the parts outside the CDR3, is GAGVSQSPSNKVTEKGKDVELRCDPISGHTALYWYRQSLGQGLEFLIYFQGNSAPDKSGLPSDRFSAERTGGSVSTLTIQRTQQEDSAVYLCASSLAGGQGGEQYFGPGTRLTVT.

This clone is a singleton in its sample. The chain employs TRBV10-3 and TRBJ1-1, with D possibly matching TRBD1 (6 bases). Germline V gene data show CDR1 as ENHRY and CDR2 as SYGVKD. Trimming took 4 bases from V and 0 from J, leaving 12 bases between them. The CDR3 has 15 residues. In nucleotides, the CDR3 is TGTGCCATCAGTGGTGGGGGCCACATGAACACTGAAGCTTTCTTT. It yields the protein CAISGGGHMNTEAFF.

The J gene is TRBJ2-2, the V gene TRBV2, with 8 nucleotides matching TRBD2. Germline CDR1 is SNHLY and CDR2 is FYNNEI. The ends lost 6 bases at V and 1 base at J; junction bases unmatched: 7. This CDR3 region has 16 residues. CDR3 amino acids: CASRGRLAQNTGELFF. The CDR3 DNA follows: TGTGCCAGCAGGGGGAGACTAGCGCAGAACACCGGGGAGCTGTTTTTT. Full variable domain (missing parts from reference TRBV2 and TRBJ2-2): EPEVTQTPSHQVTQMGQEVILRCVPISNHLYFYWYRQILGQKVEFLVSFYNNEISEKSEIFDDQFSVERPDGSNFTLKIRSTKLEDSAMYFCASRGRLAQNTGELFFGEGSRLTVL.

The rearrangement uses TRBV2 and TRBJ1-3, with D uncertain. Looked up from germline, CDR1 is SNHLY and CDR2 is FYNNEI. This CDR3 has 15 residues. Trimming removed 3 bases at V and 0 bases at J, with 9 bases between. The CDR3 DNA reads as TGTGCCAGCAGTGAGATCGTGATCTCTGGAAACACCATATATTTT. Encoded protein: CASSEIVISGNTIYF.

This sequence joins TRBV6-2 or TRBV6-3 and TRBJ2-5; either TRBD1 or TRBD2 may supply D (5 bases each). Germline CDR1 is MNHEY and CDR2 is SVGEGT. Deletions cut 5 bases from V and 2 bases from J, with 15 bases between. The CDR3 runs 15 residues. CDR3 protein: CASSRSGPRQETQYF. The CDR3 region has the DNA TGTGCCAGCAGTCGCTCGGGACCTCGTCAAGAGACCCAGTACTTC.

The V call is TRBV28, the J call TRBJ2-7, with D unclear. V dropped 3 bases and J dropped 5 bases, with 11 bases sitting between them. CDR3 length: 13 residues. The germline V gene has CDR1 MDHEN and CDR2 SYDVKM. CDR3 DNA: TGTGCCAGCAGTTTTACCGGCATGAACGAGCAGTACTTC. Encoded protein: CASSFTGMNEQYF.

This clone was seen a single time. The chain couples TRBV27 to TRBJ2-3; the match to TRBD1 covers 10 bases. V shed 5 bases and J 1 base; nucleotides not matched to a gene: 6. The CDR3 is made up of 16 amino acids. From germline, CDR1 is MNHEY and CDR2 SMNVEV (reference sequence). The CDR3 DNA is TGTGCCAGCAGTGGGGCCGGGACAGGGGGCACAGATACGCAGTATTTT. Protein: CASSGAGTGGTDTQYF.

The chain has TRBV19 and TRBJ1-2; TRBD1 matches 8 bases. Germline V gene data show CDR1 as LNHDA and CDR2 as SQIVND (reference sequence). J lost 5 bases, V lost 2 bases, and 7 bases had no gene match. This CDR3 contains 15 residues. The CDR3: CASSISRQGRYGYTF. CDR3 nucleotides: TGTGCCAGTAGTATATCGCGACAGGGGAGATATGGCTACACCTTC.

The chain carries TRBV27 and TRBJ2-7; D possibly corresponds to TRBD2 (7 bases). Germline V gene data show CDR1 as MNHEY and CDR2 as SMNVEV (reference sequence). V shed 3 bases and J shed 6 bases, with 18 bases lying between them. The CDR3 has 15 residues. The CDR3 nucleotides are TGTGCCAGCAGTTTCGGGGGGACAACCCACTCCGAGCAGTACTTC. Protein: CASSFGGTTHSEQYF.

The chain couples TRBV6-4 to TRBJ1-6; perhaps TRBD1 as D (5 bases). V was clipped by 6 bases and J by 9 bases, with 15 bases between them. The CDR3 has 14 amino acids. Germline V gene sequence: CDR1 MRHNA, CDR2 SNTAGT. The CDR3 DNA reads as TGTGCCAGCAGGCCGGGACGGGGGAGTTCACCCCTCCACTTT. It codes for CASRPGRGSSPLHF.

J is TRBJ2-1 and V is TRBV9; 10 bases agree with TRBD2. Germline V gene sequence: CDR1 SGDLS, CDR2 YYNGEE. This CDR3 region has 15 residues. The J segment lost 8 bases and the V segment lost 4 bases, leaving 9 bases of the junction unmatched. The CDR3 loop reads CASSPQASGSYEQFF. The CDR3 nucleotides read TGTGCCAGCAGCCCCCAGGCTAGCGGGAGCTATGAGCAGTTCTTC.

The V gene is TRBV6-5, the J gene TRBJ1-3, with 8 positions matching TRBD1. The CDR3 runs to 15 residues. V trimming: 7 bases; J trimming: 2 bases; junction bases outside the gene matches: 7. The germline V gene has CDR1 MNHEY and CDR2 SVGAGI. The CDR3 protein is CASKRQGIPGNTIYF. CDR3 in DNA: TGTGCCAGCAAAAGACAGGGGATCCCTGGAAACACCATATATTTT.

This clone was picked up one time. This chain uses TRBV28 with TRBJ2-7, with D possibly called TRBD1 or TRBD2 (5 bases each). CDR1 and CDR2 (germline): MDHEN, SYDVKM. Trimming pared 6 bases from V and 4 bases from J, leaving 19 bases between. This CDR3 has 15 residues. The CDR3 is CASSLGSWGIYEQYF. In DNA form, the CDR3 reads TGTGCCAGCAGCCTGGGGTCCTGGGGGATTTACGAGCAGTACTTC.